Sequencing of this T cell receptor beta chain was carried out in a study of cytomegalovirus exposure and HLA in healthy donors. Worth noting for this clone: The antigen is not known.

The assay was immunoSEQ multiplex PCR, and TCRdb's table has in-frame clones only and misses some. The top ten clones hold about 6.7% of a sample with tens of thousands of clones, 88% of them seen once. The donors were members of the validation cohort, which comprised about 120 subjects and was separate from the first cohort of roughly 700 subjects. Study-wide results and limits: Most TCR sequences were seen very rarely across donors, but some public TCRs occurred in many. Cytomegalovirus association was listed for 170 or so TCR beta chains. Reports described diagnosis of cytomegalovirus status by the classifier as highly specific and sensitive.

With 0 bases clipped from V and 7 bases from J, the junction kept 10 bases outside the gene matches. From germline, CDR1 is SGHAT and CDR2 FQNNGV. The CDR3 covers 18 residues. The sequenced material came from PBMCs. The receptor was isolated from a woman aged 25 to 39 in good health and CMV-seronegative. The chain carries TRBV11-2 and TRBJ2-1; 12 positions agree with TRBD2. The CDR3 nucleotides are TGTGCCAGCAGCTTAGATGGGCGGCTAGCGGGAGGGGGGAATGAGCAGTTCTTC. Encoded protein: CASSLDGRLAGGGNEQFF.